This T cell receptor beta chain was captured in a study of lymphopenia after photon versus proton radiotherapy. Repertoires were generated with immunoSEQ multiplex PCR, while TCRdb's copy carries only in-frame clones and drops some. The sample has around 70,000 clones; approximately 91% are singletons. Study-level findings and limits: Photon-treated patients lost naive T cells and TCR diversity; proton-treated stayed stable. After the lymphocyte nadir, photon-treated repertoires showed oligoclonal expansion, especially of CD8+ Temra cells. Only patients who died were analyzed for survival; proton advantage is unproven.

Trimming cost V 4 bases and J 1 base; bases outside gene matches: 8. This CDR3 contains 16 residues. The germline V gene has CDR1 KGHSH and CDR2 LQKENI. The sample holds a few counts of this clone. Its antigen is still unknown. The TCR comes from a woman aged 65 to 85 with pancreatic cancer. The rearrangement links TRBV18 to TRBJ1-2; 8 bases match TRBD1. Sequenced here: peripheral blood, sampled from a patient treated with photon-based radiotherapy. CDR3 amino acids: CASSQTGTGGNYGYTF. In nucleotides, the CDR3 is TGTGCCAGCTCACAAACCGGGACAGGTGGTAACTATGGCTACACCTTC.